What follows is one T cell receptor beta chain and its context. The V end lost 5 bases, the J end lost 5 bases, and 15 bases lay between the germline ends. This CDR3 region has 14 residues. Germline CDR1 reads SEHNR; CDR2 reads FQNEAQ (reference sequence). The sample comes from a study of blood T cell repertoires in COVID-19. Study overall: COVID-19 samples, acute and convalescent, were from the United States, Italy and Spain. Sample material is recorded as cDNA or gDNA derived from T cells, B-cell-depleted T cells, or PBMCs.

Original processing methods: Amplification of reference gene primers provided the estimated nucleated cell counts. Using immunoSEQ multiplex PCR, the repertoire was profiled, and TCRdb retains in-frame clones only, with some absent. That table supplies the V and J calls and clone size; D and trimming were determined from the DNA. The sample holds about 120,000 clones; 86% are singletons and the top ten take around 8%. Sequences were obtained from peripheral blood. This chain links TRBV7-9 with TRBJ2-5; perhaps TRBD2 as D (6 bases). This sequence originates from a man aged 70 or older who had recovered from COVID-19. For the CDR3, the DNA is TGTGCCAGCAGCACTAACTCCGGGAGTGAGACCCAGTACTTC. It specifies CASSTNSGSETQYF. Drawing the rest from reference TRBV7-9 and TRBJ2-5, the complete variable domain is DTGVSQNPRHKITKRGQNVTFRCDPISEHNRLYWYRQTLGQGPEFLTYFQNEAQLEKSRLLSDRFSAERPKGSFSTLEIQRTEQGDSAMYLCASSTNSGSETQYFGPGTRLLVL.